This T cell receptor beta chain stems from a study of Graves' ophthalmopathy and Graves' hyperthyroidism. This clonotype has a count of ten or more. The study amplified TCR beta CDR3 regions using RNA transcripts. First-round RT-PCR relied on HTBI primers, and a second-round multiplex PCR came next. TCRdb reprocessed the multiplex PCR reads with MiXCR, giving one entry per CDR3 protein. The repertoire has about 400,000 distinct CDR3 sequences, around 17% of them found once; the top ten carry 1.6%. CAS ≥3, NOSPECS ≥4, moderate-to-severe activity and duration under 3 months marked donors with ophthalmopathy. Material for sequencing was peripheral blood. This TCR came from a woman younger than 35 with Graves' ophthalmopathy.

The CDR3 spells CATSLDSYYEQYF. The CDR3 DNA is TGTGCCACCAGTCTGGACAGTTACTACGAGCAGTACTTC. The chain uses TRBV15 and TRBJ2-7; TRBD1 might be the D (6 bases). The CDR3 runs 13 residues. The germline V and J ends were trimmed by 6 bases and 3 bases, with 12 bases remaining between them. Germline V lookup: CDR1 LNHNV, CDR2 YYDKDF (reference sequence).